What follows are 30 T cell receptor beta chains derived from one specimen sequenced in a study of blood T cell repertoires in COVID-19 (dated by TCRdb to about 2020). Library construction relied on the immunoSEQ multiplex PCR assay. TCRdb limited this immuneACCESS table to in-frame rearrangements with V and J called. A share of clones is missing; checked studies link under half to unresolved V genes, and the rest is unexplained. This sample holds about 190,000 clones; 85% to 90% were observed only once. The top ten clonotypes cover under 2% of the sample. The sequencing sample was made of peripheral blood. The receptors shown here come from a young man with active or convalescent COVID-19.

V and J are TRBV5-1 and TRBJ1-2, with D maybe TRBD1 (5 bases). Trimming took off 1 base at V and 0 bases at J, with 10 bases between the two ends. CDR3 size: 15 residues. Germline V gene data show CDR1 as SGHRS and CDR2 as YFSETQ. CDR3: CASSLRAGTNYGYTF. DNA for the CDR3: TGCGCCAGCAGCTTGCGGGCAGGGACTAACTATGGCTACACCTTC.

The J gene is TRBJ1-3, the V gene TRBV4-2, with D maybe TRBD1 (6 bases). The CDR3 totals 17 residues. V was pared by 2 bases and J by 0 bases, with 14 bases between. CDR1 LGHNA and CDR2 YNFKEQ come from the germline V gene. In nucleotides, the CDR3 is TGTGCCAGCAGCCAAAGATACGGACAGAGCTCTGGAAACACCATATATTTT. This encodes CASSQRYGQSSGNTIYF.

CDR3 in amino acids: CASSLKQGLENTIYF. The CDR3, as DNA: TGTGCCAGCAGCCTCAAGCAGGGGTTAGAAAACACCATATATTTT. J is TRBJ1-3 and V is TRBV7-9, with D possibly matching TRBD1 (6 bases). Germline CDR1 and CDR2: SEHNR and FQNEAQ (reference sequence). Trimming took off 5 bases at V and 6 bases at J, with 17 bases between the two ends. The CDR3 totals 15 residues.

The CDR3 reads CASSQQETSADTQYF. In DNA, the CDR3 is TGCGCCAGCAGCCAACAAGAGACTAGTGCAGATACGCAGTATTTT. The chain combines TRBV4-1 with TRBJ2-3; D is perhaps TRBD2 (6 bases). Trimming pared 2 bases from V and 4 bases from J, leaving 13 bases between. The germline V gene encodes CDR1 MGHRA and CDR2 YSYEKL. CDR3 length: 15 amino acids.

This clone was seen at least ten times. V gene TRBV3-1 (or the pseudogene TRBV3-2) combines with J gene TRBJ2-1; 8 nucleotides align to TRBD2. J gave up 4 bases and V 4 bases, and 6 bases lay outside the gene matches. The CDR3 length is 15 residues. CDR1 and CDR2 (germline): LGHDT, YNNKEL (reference sequence). In DNA, the CDR3 is TGTGCCAGCAGCCTGGGACTAGAGGCTTACAATGAGCAGTTCTTC. Protein sequence: CASSLGLEAYNEQFF.

CDR3 coding DNA: TGTGCCAGCAGTTACGGATCAGGTGAGTACTTC. It codes for CASSYGSGEYF. The rearrangement uses TRBV6-7 and TRBJ2-7, with D hard to call. TRBV6-7 is identified as an open reading frame with a role that is uncertain. This CDR3 region has 11 residues. The V gene lost 2 bases and the J gene lost 11 bases, with 10 bases spanning the gap.

This rearrangement joins TRBV10-3 to TRBJ1-2, with a tentative D call TRBD1 (6 bases). The CDR3 consists of 15 residues. Looked up from germline, CDR1 is ENHRY and CDR2 is SYGVKD. V lost 5 bases, J lost 6 bases, and 19 bases lay in between. CDR3 amino acids: CAISLTGTSQNGYTF. The CDR3 nucleotides read TGTGCCATCAGTTTAACAGGGACATCGCAAAATGGCTACACCTTC.

The chain couples TRBV6-5 to TRBJ1-5, with 7 nucleotides matching TRBD1. This CDR3 spans 15 amino acids. The V gene's germline CDR1 is MNHEY and CDR2 SVGAGI. The ends lost 8 bases at V and 3 bases at J; junction bases unmatched: 10. CDR3 region: CASGLDRVSNQPQHF. For the CDR3, the DNA is TGTGCCAGCGGCTTAGACAGGGTTTCCAATCAGCCCCAGCATTTT.

This clone has a single count. The chain couples TRBV29-1 to TRBJ2-1, with 7 nucleotides matching TRBD2. From germline, CDR1 is SQVTM and CDR2 ANQGSEA. The CDR3 covers 16 residues. V was clipped by 0 bases and J by 5 bases; unmatched bases: 10. The CDR3 loop is CSVEDLGGGPNNEQFF. The CDR3 DNA is TGCAGCGTTGAAGATCTCGGCGGGGGACCAAACAATGAGCAGTTCTTC.

The rearrangement links TRBV27 to TRBJ1-1, with a possible D match to TRBD1 (5 bases). Germline V lookup: CDR1 MNHEY, CDR2 SMNVEV (reference sequence). CDR3 size: 15 residues. The V and J ends lost 4 bases and 4 bases respectively, with 16 bases between them. The CDR3 reads CASSWSGGSGTEAFF. CDR3 in DNA: TGTGCCAGCAGTTGGAGCGGGGGATCAGGCACTGAAGCTTTCTTT.

The V gene is TRBV6-5, the J gene TRBJ2-7; 7 bases fit TRBD1. With 5 bases clipped from V and 6 bases from J, the junction kept 4 bases outside the gene matches. Germline-derived CDR1 and CDR2 are MNHEY and SVGAGI. This CDR3 has 12 residues. CDR3 loop: CASSRSGGEQYF. The CDR3 nucleotides are TGTGCCAGCAGTCGTTCAGGGGGCGAGCAGTACTTC.

The chain uses TRBV5-1 and TRBJ2-7; weak D call: TRBD2 (6 bases). Trimming removed 0 bases at V and 2 bases at J, with 15 bases between. CDR1 and CDR2 from the germline V gene are SGHRS and YFSETQ. The CDR3 is made up of 16 amino acids. The chain's CDR3 is CASSLDTGAIPYEQYF. In DNA form, the CDR3 reads TGCGCCAGCAGCTTGGATACGGGAGCTATCCCCTACGAGCAGTACTTC.

This clone was counted ten times or more. The chain employs TRBV5-1 and TRBJ1-1; the match to TRBD1 covers 9 bases. The V gene end was trimmed by 1 base and the J gene end by 4 bases; junction bases not matched to a gene: 11. The CDR3 loop spans 17 amino acids. Germline V gives CDR1 SGHRS, CDR2 YFSETQ. The CDR3 region is CASSLWGQGVDGTEAFF. CDR3 nucleotides: TGCGCCAGCAGCTTGTGGGGACAGGGAGTTGATGGCACTGAAGCTTTCTTT.

CDR3 protein: CASRPTGPLYGYTF. DNA of the CDR3: TGTGCCAGCAGGCCAACAGGGCCCCTCTATGGCTACACCTTC. The V gene is TRBV7-9, the J gene TRBJ1-2, with a possible D match to TRBD1 (6 bases). V gave up 6 bases and J gave up 4 bases, with 15 bases separating them. Germline lookup yields CDR1 SEHNR and CDR2 FQNEAQ (reference sequence). The CDR3 is made up of 14 amino acids.

CDR3 sequence reads: CASSQGVGSGNEQFF. The CDR3, as DNA: TGTGCCAGCAGCCAAGGCGTCGGTAGCGGGAATGAGCAGTTCTTC. The gene calls are TRBV3-1 (or the pseudogene TRBV3-2) and TRBJ2-1, with TRBD2 identical over 7 bases. CDR1 is LGHDT, CDR2 YNNKEL, per germline (reference sequence). This CDR3 has 15 residues. V was clipped by 1 base and J by 7 bases; unmatched bases: 7.

J is TRBJ2-1 and V is TRBV30; D is perhaps TRBD2 (5 bases). The CDR3 covers 15 residues. V was trimmed by 0 bases and J by 4 bases, leaving 13 bases between them. Germline V lookup: CDR1 GTSNPN, CDR2 SVGIG (reference sequence). CDR3 coding DNA: TGTGCCTGGAGTGTAGGGTCGAGGGTATACAATGAGCAGTTCTTC. Encoded protein: CAWSVGSRVYNEQFF.

V usage is TRBV4-1 and J usage is TRBJ2-7; a weak D match, TRBD2 (5 bases). This CDR3 region has 16 residues. The V and J ends lost 3 bases and 3 bases respectively, with 18 bases between them. The germline V gene has CDR1 MGHRA and CDR2 YSYEKL. CDR3 loop: CASSQALAGEYYEQYF. CDR3 coding DNA: TGCGCCAGCAGCCAGGCCCTGGCGGGTGAGTACTACGAGCAGTACTTC.

The genes are TRBV4-2 and TRBJ2-6; 9 bases match TRBD1. The CDR3 runs to 20 residues. The germline V gene encodes CDR1 LGHNA and CDR2 YNFKEQ. Trimming removed 4 bases from V and 0 bases from J; junction bases left unmatched: 13. The CDR3 DNA sequence: TGTGCCAGCAGCCTAACTAGGACAGGGGACTTTCTCTCTGGGGCCAACGTCCTGACTTTC. Translating it yields CASSLTRTGDFLSGANVLTF.

This chain uses TRBV6-5 with TRBJ1-5; unclear D gene. Trimming removed 6 bases at V and 0 bases at J, with 6 bases between. This CDR3 is 13 amino acids long. Germline assignment: CDR1 MNHEY and CDR2 SVGAGI. The CDR3 here is CASSPNSNQPQHF. Written as DNA, the CDR3 is TGTGCCAGCAGCCCCAATAGCAATCAGCCCCAGCATTTT.

V is TRBV24-1 and J is TRBJ2-1, with D possibly being TRBD2 (5 bases). The V and J ends lost 3 bases and 6 bases respectively, with 14 bases between them. The germline CDR1 and CDR2 sequences are KGHDR and SFDVKD. The CDR3 spans 15 residues. The CDR3 nucleotides are TGTGCCACCAGTGATAGCCGGGATGCTCTCAATGAGCAGTTCTTC. Translating it yields CATSDSRDALNEQFF.

The rearrangement links TRBV6-9 to TRBJ1-5; 9 bases fit TRBD1. The CDR3 consists of 15 residues. Germline CDR1 and CDR2: MNHGY and SVAAGI. With 4 bases clipped from V and 6 bases from J, the junction kept 7 bases outside the gene matches. This CDR3 reads CASSLDRGIGQPQHF. The CDR3 nucleotides read TGTGCCAGCAGTTTAGACAGGGGGATAGGTCAGCCCCAGCATTTT.

The V call is TRBV10-3, the J call TRBJ2-7; 11 bases agree with TRBD1. The length of the CDR3 is 14 residues. V was pared by 11 bases and J by 5 bases, with 11 bases of the junction left unmatched. Germline values: CDR1 ENHRY, CDR2 SYGVKD. The CDR3 region is CASTEGQGADEQYF. CDR3 bases: TGTGCCTCGACAGAAGGACAGGGGGCAGACGAGCAGTACTTC.

The chain recombines TRBV28 with TRBJ1-5; 7 nucleotides line up with TRBD1. Germline assignment: CDR1 MDHEN and CDR2 SYDVKM. The ends lost 6 bases at V and 5 bases at J; junction bases unmatched: 4. CDR3 length: 13 residues. CDR3 sequence reads: CASSRDSYQPQHF. CDR3 sequence (DNA): TGTGCCAGCAGCAGGGACAGCTATCAGCCCCAGCATTTT.

This clone was observed a handful of times. This sequence joins TRBV12-3 or TRBV12-4 and TRBJ1-1; D uncertain. Trimming left V 0 bases short and J 6 bases short, with 8 bases between. The CDR3 is 13 residues long. In DNA, the CDR3 is TGTGCCAGCAGTTTAGCCCTGAGGGCTGAAGCTTTCTTT. As protein: CASSLALRAEAFF.

The chain recombines TRBV4-1 with TRBJ1-4; TRBD1 matches 9 bases. Trimming removed 2 bases from V and 5 bases from J; junction bases left unmatched: 15. This CDR3 comprises 19 residues. Germline CDR1 MGHRA, CDR2 YSYEKL. CDR3 in amino acids: CASSQRSGGDRDWNEKLFF. CDR3 nucleotides: TGCGCCAGCAGCCAAAGATCTGGCGGGGACAGGGATTGGAATGAAAAACTGTTTTTT.

The chain employs TRBV12-5 and TRBJ1-5; the D gene is possibly TRBD1 (5 bases). The germline CDR1 and CDR2 sequences are LGHNT and FRNRAP. V was pared by 4 bases and J by 3 bases, with 16 bases between. The CDR3 spans 16 residues. Written as DNA, the CDR3 is TGTGCTAGTGGTTCGGTCGGGGACTCCTCCAATCAGCCCCAGCATTTT. Protein: CASGSVGDSSNQPQHF.

The V and J genes are TRBV19 and TRBJ1-5, with D hard to call. The CDR3 runs 12 residues. CDR1 LNHDA and CDR2 SQIVND come from the germline V gene (reference sequence). V lost 3 bases and J 6 bases, leaving 6 bases between the germline ends. The CDR3 sequence: CASSIPRQPQHF. As DNA, the CDR3 is TGTGCCAGTAGTATCCCGCGTCAGCCCCAGCATTTT.

As for this clone: Other DNA sequences within the sample encode an identical CDR3. V usage is TRBV30 and J usage is TRBJ1-6; 7 nucleotides match TRBD1. Germline V gene sequence: CDR1 GTSNPN, CDR2 SVGIG (reference sequence). The CDR3 extends over 15 amino acids. Unmatched junction bases numbered 10, after V lost 4 bases and J lost 7 bases. For the CDR3, the DNA is TGTGCCTGGACACTCGGTGACAGGGACAATTCACCCCTCCACTTT. Its translation: CAWTLGDRDNSPLHF.

The chain is built from TRBV5-6 and TRBJ1-2; D gene unclear. This CDR3 spans 15 amino acids. Trimming pared 4 bases from V and 2 bases from J, leaving 15 bases between. CDR1 SGHDT and CDR2 YYEEEE come from the germline V gene. The CDR3 DNA reads TGTGCCAGCAGCCGTCGCCTCGCCCTAAACTATGGCTACACCTTC. This gives the protein CASSRRLALNYGYTF.

The J gene is TRBJ1-2, the V gene TRBV5-4; 8 nucleotides line up with TRBD1. The V segment lost 5 bases and the J segment 7 bases; nucleotides outside the gene matches: 10. Germline CDR1 reads SGHNT; CDR2 reads YYREEE (reference sequence). The CDR3 has 14 amino acids. CDR3 protein: CASRRGQGFSGYTF. The CDR3 DNA follows: TGTGCCAGCAGGCGCGGACAGGGCTTTTCTGGCTACACCTTC. Full variable domain (remainder filled in from reference TRBV5-4 and TRBJ1-2): ETGVTQSPTHLIKTRGQQVTLRCSSQSGHNTVSWYQQALGQGPQFIFQYYREEENGRGNFPPRFSGLQFPNYSSELNVNALELDDSALYLCASRRGQGFSGYTFGSGTRLTVV.